These 3 T cell receptor beta chains originate from one sample sequenced in a study of T cells in pancreatic ductal adenocarcinoma. Clones were read by immunoSEQ multiplex PCR, and TCRdb kept only the in-frame ones, dropping some. In the table there are roughly 9,000 clones, roughly 70% of which are singletons. Selected pancreatic ductal adenocarcinoma patients had undergone surgery without neoadjuvant therapy. The specimen sequenced was pancreatic tumor tissue. The receptors derive from a human donor with pancreatic ductal adenocarcinoma.

This clone was observed a handful of times. The chain uses TRBV5-4 and TRBJ2-5; D unresolved. The germline V and J ends were trimmed by 4 bases and 1 base, with 8 bases remaining between them. This CDR3 contains 13 residues. CDR1 is SGHNT, CDR2 YYREEE, per germline (reference sequence). CDR3: CASSPQFQETQYF. The CDR3 nucleotides are TGTGCCAGCAGCCCCCAGTTCCAAGAGACCCAGTACTTC.

The rearrangement links TRBV28 to TRBJ2-7, with 7 bases matching TRBD1. V gave up 3 bases and J gave up 0 bases; unmatched junction bases: 11. In germline, CDR1 is MDHEN, CDR2 SYDVKM. The CDR3 length is 17 residues. The CDR3 protein is CASSFRIGTEYSYEQYF. As DNA, the CDR3 is TGTGCCAGCAGTTTTCGGATCGGGACAGAGTACTCCTACGAGCAGTACTTC.

In regard to this clone: One junction end disagrees with the germline gene, perhaps due to a read error. The CDR3 nucleotides are TGTGCTAGCAGCCCCCGCCCAGGGGGCACCGGGGAGCTGTTTTTT. The encoded protein is CASSPRPGGTGELFF. This chain links TRBV7-7 with TRBJ2-2, with 7 bases that match TRBD1. The germline V gene has CDR1 SSHAT and CDR2 FNYEAQ (reference sequence). The CDR3 has 15 amino acids.